Each of the 11 T cell receptor beta chains below was sequenced from the same sample in a study of beta chain features in type 1 diabetes. Overall study findings and caveats: Patients with Type 1 diabetes showed moderately but significantly shorter TCRB CDR3s in all four CD4+ subsets.

What these receptors recognize is not known. Expressed TCRB transcripts were sequenced after all isolated RNA was converted to cDNA. The assay was immunoSEQ multiplex PCR, and TCRdb's table has in-frame clones only and misses some. In the table there are roughly 350,000 clones, 8% to 10% of which are singletons. The sample comprised central memory CD4+ T cells from blood. These receptors came from a man aged 25 to 40 with type 1 diabetes.

This clone showed up many times. The rearrangement uses TRBV18 and TRBJ2-3; D gene uncertain. The CDR3 length is 16 residues. The V gene's germline CDR1 is KGHSH and CDR2 LQKENI. V was shortened by 2 bases and J by 0 bases, with 12 bases between the two germline ends. CDR3 nucleotides: TGTGCCAGCTCACCATACGCCCCAGGAAGCACAGATACGCAGTATTTT. Encoded protein: CASSPYAPGSTDTQYF.

The chain couples TRBV28 to TRBJ2-5, with D perhaps TRBD1 or TRBD2 (5 bases each). Trimming pared 5 bases from V and 7 bases from J, leaving 20 bases between. The length of the CDR3 is 15 residues. In germline, CDR1 is MDHEN, CDR2 SYDVKM. Here the CDR3 reads CASSPRDRHQGTQYF. The CDR3 nucleotides are TGTGCCAGCAGTCCTCGGGACCGACATCAGGGGACCCAGTACTTC.

V is TRBV9 and J is TRBJ1-1; possibly TRBD1 for D (5 bases). Germline CDR1 SGDLS, CDR2 YYNGEE. Trimming cost V 0 bases and J 4 bases, with 10 bases left between them. The CDR3 contains 14 residues. DNA for the CDR3: TGTGCCAGCAGCGTAGCTTTCGGGGGCACTGAAGCTTTCTTT. Encoded protein: CASSVAFGGTEAFF.

This clone was counted a few times. V and J are TRBV6-5 and TRBJ2-7; D perhaps matches TRBD2 (6 bases). Trimming left V 9 bases short and J 2 bases short, with 14 bases between. The CDR3 is 13 residues long. Germline lookup yields CDR1 MNHEY and CDR2 SVGAGI. For the CDR3, the DNA is TGTGCCAGTGCAAAGGGGAGGACCTACGAGCAGTACTTC. Translating gives CASAKGRTYEQYF.

The CDR3 sequence is CASTQGAGELETQYF. Written as DNA, the CDR3 is TGTGCCAGCACCCAGGGGGCGGGAGAATTGGAGACCCAGTACTTC. V is TRBV7-2 and J is TRBJ2-5, with D tentatively TRBD1 (8 bases). The CDR3 extends over 15 amino acids. Deletions cut 7 bases from V and 5 bases from J, with 20 bases between. CDR1 is SGHTA and CDR2 is FQGNSA in the germline V gene.

The sample holds a few counts of this clone. V usage is TRBV6-1 and J usage is TRBJ1-1; no clear D. Germline-derived CDR1 and CDR2 are MNHNS and SASEGT. The CDR3 has 12 residues. The germline V and J ends were trimmed by 6 bases and 11 bases, with 16 bases remaining between them. The DNA of the CDR3 is TGTGCCAGCAGCCACCCCTGGGATGCTGCTTTCTTT. The encoded protein is CASSHPWDAAFF.

The V and J genes are TRBV5-4 and TRBJ1-1, with D maybe TRBD1 (5 bases). The CDR3 is made up of 14 amino acids. The germline V gene has CDR1 SGHNT and CDR2 YYREEE (reference sequence). Trimming stripped 2 bases from V and 1 base from J, with 9 bases between. This chain's CDR3 is CASSFQGGNTEAFF. The CDR3 DNA follows: TGTGCCAGCAGCTTTCAGGGAGGGAACACTGAAGCTTTCTTT.

There are a few counts of this clone. The chain recombines TRBV29-1 with TRBJ2-3; 12 bases match TRBD2. V trimming: 6 bases; J trimming: 3 bases; junction bases outside the gene matches: 4. The germline V gene encodes CDR1 SQVTM and CDR2 ANQGSEA. The CDR3 contains 14 residues. CDR3 in amino acids: CSVSSGRGTDTQYF. The DNA for the CDR3 is TGCAGCGTCTCTAGCGGGAGGGGGACAGATACGCAGTATTTT.

This clone was counted between two and nine times. The chain couples TRBV28 to TRBJ2-5; 8 bases are a match to TRBD2. The CDR3 covers 17 residues. Losses at the gene ends were 0 bases for V and 2 bases for J; bases not matched to a gene: 8. Germline V CDR1 and CDR2: MDHEN, SYDVKM. CDR3 in DNA: TGTGCCAGCAGTTTATGGGGTCGGGCGGGAGGACAAGAGACCCAGTACTTC. Amino acids: CASSLWGRAGGQETQYF.

In its sample, this clone was seen a few times. The chain employs TRBV4-3 and TRBJ2-7, with D hard to call. CDR1 is LGHNA, CDR2 YSLEER, per germline. The CDR3 contains 13 residues. V was cut by 1 base and J by 2 bases, with 6 bases left in between. The CDR3 coding sequence is TGCGCCAGCAGCCAAGGCCAGACCTACGAGCAGTACTTC. This translates into CASSQGQTYEQYF.

This clone was picked up a small number of times. Other DNA sequences in this specimen translate into the identical CDR3. The rearrangement joins TRBV13 to TRBJ2-7, with a tentative D call TRBD1 (5 bases). The V gene's germline CDR1 is PRHDT and CDR2 FYEKMQ (reference sequence). There are 16 residues in the CDR3. V was trimmed by 0 bases and J by 0 bases, leaving 12 bases between them. The CDR3 nucleotides read TGTGCCAGCAGCTTAGGCTCACGGCAGGGCTCCTACGAGCAGTACTTC. Translated: CASSLGSRQGSYEQYF.